Sequencing of this T cell receptor (beta chain) was carried out in a study of T cell changes during pregnancy in multiple sclerosis. Measured with immunoSEQ multiplex PCR; TCRdb has only the in-frame clones, and not every one. The table shows roughly 40,000 clones, with roughly nine tenths occurring only once. This CDR3 comprises 18 residues. This TCR was recovered from a female donor with multiple sclerosis, enrolled in a pregnancy study. Sequenced material: CD4+ T cells from peripheral blood mononuclear cells, taken before pregnancy. The chain couples TRBV21-1 to TRBJ1-5; the tabulated D call, TRBD1, remains unverified against the DNA. TRBV21-1 is noted as a pseudogene. The CDR3 reads CASKTWTGGVFSNQPQHF. CDR3 coding DNA: TGTGCCAGCAAGACCTGGACAGGGGGCGTCTTTAGCAATCAGCCCCAGCATTTT.